A single sample is the source of the 11 T cell receptor delta chains below, sequenced in a study of gamma-delta chains in newborns, infants, children (dated by TCRdb to the late 2010s). The sequencing machine was an Illumina MiSeq. TCRdb called clones anew from the public reads via CATT; matching DNA rows were later pooled. This sample is represented by about 3,000 delta-chain clones; about 2.7% of them were singletons. The ten largest account for 6.5% of the sample. Sequencing was done on a sample of blood. Source of these receptors: a child who was a newborn, infant or young child, either healthy, febrile or measles-vaccinated (not recorded which).

This clone was seen a handful of times. Just one base apart from a much larger clone, this may be a read error. This sample also contains other DNA sequences that code for the same CDR3. The chain couples TRDV2 to TRDJ1, with D perhaps matching TRDD3 (6 bases). Looked up from germline, CDR1 is GEAIGNYY and CDR2 is EKD. This CDR3 region has 16 residues. CDR3 DNA: TGTGCCTGCGACACCGGCTTCGGGGGAGTGACCGATAAACTCATCTTT. Encoded protein: CACDTGFGGVTDKLIF.

Sample share makes this clone medium-sized (0.01 to 0.1%). The chain carries TRDV2 and TRDJ1; 8 nucleotides match TRDD3. V lost 0 bases, J lost 4 bases, and 6 bases stayed unmatched. The CDR3 is made up of 15 amino acids. Germline lookup yields CDR1 GEAIGNYY and CDR2 EKD. DNA for the CDR3: TGTGCCTGTGACACCGTCGGGGGGATAGACGATAAACTCATCTTT. Residues: CACDTVGGIDDKLIF.

Points on this clone: A far larger clone differs by one base, so this is likely a read error. V and J are TRDV2 and TRDJ3; 9 nucleotides align to TRDD3. Germline V gene sequence: CDR1 GEAIGNYY, CDR2 EKD. The CDR3 covers 23 residues. CDR3 loop: CACDTDLISGGFRGSWDTQQMFF. The CDR3 DNA reads TGTGCCTGTGACACCGACCTAATCTCTGGGGGATTCCGTGGCTCCTGGGACACCCAACAGATGTTTTTC.

On this clone itself: Additional DNA sequences in this sample encode the identical CDR3. V and J are TRDV2 and TRDJ3; 13 nucleotides agree with TRDD3. CDR3 length equals 22 residues. CDR1 and CDR2 from the germline V gene are GEAIGNYY and EKD. The junction had 12 bases not matched to a gene; V was cut back by 0 bases and J by 2 bases. The CDR3 sequence is CACDTAPTGGYVATWDTRQMFF. For the CDR3, the DNA is TGTGCCTGTGACACCGCCCCCACTGGGGGATACGTCGCGACCTGGGACACCCGACAGATGTTTTTC.

This clone has a handful of counts. This is likely an artifact of a read error, given a far larger clone one base away. V and J are TRDV2 and TRDJ1, with 8 bases identical to TRDD3. The J segment lost 0 bases and the V segment lost 3 bases, leaving 17 bases of the junction unmatched. Germline V CDR1 and CDR2: GEAIGNYY, EKD. The CDR3 runs to 19 residues. The DNA for the CDR3 is TGTGCCTGTGACCCAGTTTCGACCCCTGGGGGAGATTACACCGATAAACTCATCTTT. Amino acid sequence: CACDPVSTPGGDYTDKLIF.

As to this clone: One base away lies a much larger clone, so this may be a sequencing read error. Within the sample, other DNA sequences also encode this same CDR3. V and J are TRDV2 and TRDJ1, with 9 nucleotides matching TRDD3. Germline V gene sequence: CDR1 GEAIGNYY, CDR2 EKD. This CDR3 spans 17 amino acids. CDR3 in amino acids: CACDTITGWGYADKLIF. The CDR3 DNA reads as TGTGCTTGTGACACTATTACCGGCTGGGGATACGCCGATAAACTCATCTTT.

This clone is termed medium-sized. CDR3 residues: CACDTVAGGYPYTDKLIF. CDR3 sequence (DNA): TGTGCCTGTGACACAGTCGCTGGGGGATACCCGTACACCGATAAACTCATCTTT. The V and J genes are TRDV2 and TRDJ1; 11 nucleotides match TRDD3. The length of the CDR3 is 18 residues. The germline V gene encodes CDR1 GEAIGNYY and CDR2 EKD. V lost 1 base, J lost 0 bases, and 9 bases stayed unmatched.

In this sample, this clone is medium-sized. The CDR3 spells CACDTVSSLSGPPGADKLIF. DNA for the CDR3: TGTGCCTGTGACACCGTATCCTCCTTATCGGGACCCCCCGGGGCCGATAAACTCATCTTT. V is TRDV2 and J is TRDJ1, with D hard to call. V was clipped by 0 bases and J by 3 bases, with 28 bases between them. Germline V lookup: CDR1 GEAIGNYY, CDR2 EKD. The CDR3 extends over 20 amino acids.

This clone has more than one count but fewer than ten. A read error likely explains this, since a far larger clone differs by one base. At the DNA level, this CDR3 is encoded by other sequences in the same sample as well. The genes are TRDV2 and TRDJ1, with TRDD3 matching over 7 bases. CDR3 length equals 19 residues. Germline lookup yields CDR1 GEAIGNYY and CDR2 EKD. The CDR3 region is CACDTVRGMGSLNTDKLIF. Written as DNA, the CDR3 is TGTGCCTGCGACACCGTCCGGGGGATGGGGAGTCTAAACACCGATAAACTCATCTTT.

This clone has just a few counts. Being one base from a much bigger clone, this may be a read error. The chain uses TRDV2 and TRDJ1; D remains ambiguous. Per the germline V gene, CDR1 is GEAIGNYY and CDR2 is EKD. The CDR3 consists of 17 residues. V lost 1 base and J lost 1, with 18 bases in between. The DNA for the CDR3 is TGTGCCTGTGACACAGTACGTCCGGCTGGAGGCACCGATAAACTCATCTTT. Protein sequence: CACDTVRPAGGTDKLIF.

This clone was observed a handful of times. This specimen includes other DNA sequences encoding the same CDR3. The rearrangement links TRDV2 to TRDJ1; TRDD3 aligns across 11 bases. Germline CDR1 GEAIGNYY, CDR2 EKD. The CDR3 loop spans 17 amino acids. The ends lost 3 bases at V and 0 bases at J; junction bases unmatched: 8. CDR3 nucleotides: TGTGCCTGTGACGTGCTGGGGGATACCGGGCACACCGATAAACTCATCTTT. It codes for CACDVLGDTGHTDKLIF.